This TCR beta chain derives from a study of cytomegalovirus exposure and HLA in healthy donors. The table came from immunoSEQ multiplex PCR; TCRdb's copy has only in-frame clones and leaves some out. This table has 150,000 to 200,000 clones, about 86% appearing once. Germline V gives CDR1 KGHSH, CDR2 LQKENI. The CDR3 consists of 14 residues. Deletions cut 3 bases from V and 0 bases from J, with 5 bases between. Concerning this clone: Other DNA sequences in this sample translate to the same CDR3.

The source is a woman under 30 in good health and CMV-seropositive. Sequenced sample: PBMCs. The genes are TRBV18 and TRBJ2-2; D not resolved. The CDR3 DNA reads as TGTGCCAGCTCACCCCTAGCGAACACCGGGGAGCTGTTTTTT. It encodes CASSPLANTGELFF.